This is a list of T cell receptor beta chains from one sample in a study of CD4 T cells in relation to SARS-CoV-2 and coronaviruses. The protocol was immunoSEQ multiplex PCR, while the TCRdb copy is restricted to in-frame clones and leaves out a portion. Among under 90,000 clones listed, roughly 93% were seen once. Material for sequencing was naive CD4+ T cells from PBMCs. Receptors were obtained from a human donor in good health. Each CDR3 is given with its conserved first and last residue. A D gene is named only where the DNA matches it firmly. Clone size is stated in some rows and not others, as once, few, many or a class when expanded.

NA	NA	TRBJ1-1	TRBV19	TGTGCCAGTAGTATCCAGGGATCGGGTGAAGCTTTCTTT	CASSIQGSGEAFF
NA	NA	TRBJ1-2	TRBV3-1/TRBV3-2	TGTGCCAGCAGCCAAGGTCTCCAGGGTCGTCAAGGCTACACCTTC	CASSQGLQGRQGYTF
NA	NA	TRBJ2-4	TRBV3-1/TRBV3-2	TGTGCCAGCAGCCCCGGGGGACACATTCAGTACTTC	CASSPGGHIQYF
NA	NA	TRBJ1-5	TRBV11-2	TGCGCCAGCAGCTTAGGCTGGGGACTCTACAATCAGCCCCAGCATTTT	CASSLGWGLYNQPQHF
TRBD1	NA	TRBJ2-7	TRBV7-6	TGTGCCAGCAGCTTAACCCAAGGAGGACAGGGTCGTCCCTACGAGCAGTACTTC	CASSLTQGGQGRPYEQYF
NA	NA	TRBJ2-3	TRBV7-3	TGTGCCAGCAGTAACCCGGCATCCGTCGGAGATACGCAGTATTTT	CASSNPASVGDTQYF
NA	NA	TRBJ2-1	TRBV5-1	TGCGCCAGCAGCTTGGCCTTAGCCATTTACAATGAGCAGTTCTTC	CASSLALAIYNEQFF
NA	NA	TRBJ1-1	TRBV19	TGTGCCAGTAGTATGCAGGGCGTGGACACTGAAGCTTTCTTT	CASSMQGVDTEAFF
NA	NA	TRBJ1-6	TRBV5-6	TGTGCCAGCAGCTTGGTTGGGTCGGGGTCACCCCTCCACTTT	CASSLVGSGSPLHF
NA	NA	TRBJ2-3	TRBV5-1	TGCGCCAGCAGCGCGGGACTTACCCACACAGATACGCAGTATTTT	CASSAGLTHTDTQYF
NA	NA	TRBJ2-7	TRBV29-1	TGCAGCGTTGAGGCAGGAACCTACGAGCAGTACTTC	CSVEAGTYEQYF
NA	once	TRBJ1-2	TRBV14	TGTGCCAGCAGCCAAGGAGTCGGCTATGGCTACACCTTC	CASSQGVGYGYTF
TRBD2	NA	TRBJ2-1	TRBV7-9	TGTGCCAGCAGCCCGCCGGGACTAGTCCCCTACAATGAGCAGTTCTTC	CASSPPGLVPYNEQFF
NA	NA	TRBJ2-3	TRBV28	TGTGCCAGCAGTTTATCGGCTGTCGGCAGCACAGATACGCAGTATTTT	CASSLSAVGSTDTQYF
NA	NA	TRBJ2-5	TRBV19	TGTGCCAGTAGGGGGTTGGGAGAGACCCAGTACTTC	CASRGLGETQYF
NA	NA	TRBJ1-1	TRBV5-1	TGCGCCAGCAGCTTAGACGGAAGAGGGACTGAAGCTTTCTTT	CASSLDGRGTEAFF
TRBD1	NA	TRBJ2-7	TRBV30	TGTGCCTGGAGTTTCCGGGGACAGGGGAGTTCTCAGTACTTC	CAWSFRGQGSSQYF
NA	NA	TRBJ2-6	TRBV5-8	TGTGCCAGCAGACCGTTTCGCTCTGGGGCCAACGTCCTGACTTTC	CASRPFRSGANVLTF
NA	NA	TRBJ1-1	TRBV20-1	TGCAGTGCTAGTGCAGGGGTCGGCACTGAAGCTTTCTTT	CSASAGVGTEAFF
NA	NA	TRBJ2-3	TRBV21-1	TGTGCCAGCAGTCGTCCTAAACGACTAGCGGGATTTGCAGATACGCAGTATTTT	CASSRPKRLAGFADTQYF
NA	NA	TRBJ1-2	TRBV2	TGTGCCATCTCGACGGGGCTAAACTATGGCTACACCTTC	CAISTGLNYGYTF
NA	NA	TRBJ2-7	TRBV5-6	TGTGCCAGCAGCACTGAACTCGCGGCAGGGGTCGAGCAGTACTTC	CASSTELAAGVEQYF
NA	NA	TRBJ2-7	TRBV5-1	TGCGCCAGCAGCTCGGGATACCCACTAGGGGGACGCGCGTTCCGGACCGGCGAGCAGTACTTC	CASSSGYPLGGRAFRTGEQYF
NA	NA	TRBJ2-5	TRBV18	TGTGCCAGCTCACGGAAGGTAGGGGGTCTCACGGGAGAGACCCAGTACTTC	CASSRKVGGLTGETQYF
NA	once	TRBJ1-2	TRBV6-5	TGTGCCACGTCCCGGGACACCTATGGCTACACCTTC	CATSRDTYGYTF
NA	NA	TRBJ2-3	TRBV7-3	TGTGCCAGCAGCCTGGGGCAGCCGCTTAGCACAGATACGCAGTATTTT	CASSLGQPLSTDTQYF
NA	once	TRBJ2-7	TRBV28	TGTGCCAGCAGTTTAGGGGGGCAGGGTGGTTTCGAGCAGTACTTC	CASSLGGQGGFEQYF
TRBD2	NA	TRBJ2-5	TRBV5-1	TGCGCCAGCAAGGTTAGCGGGGGCACCCAGTACTTC	CASKVSGGTQYF
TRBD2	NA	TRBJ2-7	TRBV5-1	TGCGCCAGCAGCTTTTATCCAGCGGGAGGTCGAGAGGGGCCCTACGAGCAGTACTTC	CASSFYPAGGREGPYEQYF
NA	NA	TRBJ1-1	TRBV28	TGTGCCAGCAGCCAGAGGGTTGAAGCTTTCTTT	CASSQRVEAFF
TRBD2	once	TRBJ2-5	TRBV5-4	TGTGCCAGCAGCTTGACCCTAGCGGAAGAGACCCAGTACTTC	CASSLTLAEETQYF
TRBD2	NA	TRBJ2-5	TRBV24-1	TGTGCCACCAGTGATCCTCTAGCGGGAAGGGAGACCCAGTACTTC	CATSDPLAGRETQYF
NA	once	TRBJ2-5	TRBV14	TGTGCCAGCAGCTCCCGCGTGGGGGGCGCGGAGACCCAGTACTTC	CASSSRVGGAETQYF
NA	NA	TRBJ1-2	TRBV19	TGTGCCAGTAGTATAGGTAGAGACGATGGCTACACCTTC	CASSIGRDDGYTF
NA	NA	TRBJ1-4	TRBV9	TGTGCCAGCAGCGTCGGCGGCGGGAATGAAAAACTGTTTTTT	CASSVGGGNEKLFF
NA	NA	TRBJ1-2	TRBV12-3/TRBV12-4	TGTGCCAGCAGTTTAGGGCAGAGCTATGGCTACACCTTC	CASSLGQSYGYTF
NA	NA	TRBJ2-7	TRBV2	TGTGCCAGCAGTGTTTCAGGGCCAGAGCAGTACTTC	CASSVSGPEQYF
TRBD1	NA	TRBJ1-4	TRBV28	TGTGCCAGCAGTATATTACAGGGGGGGAATGAAAAACTGTTTTTT	CASSILQGGNEKLFF
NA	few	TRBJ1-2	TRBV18	TGTGCCAGCTCAAACGGACAGCGTTATGGCTACACCTTC	CASSNGQRYGYTF
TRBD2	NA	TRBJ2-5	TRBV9	TGTGCCAGCAGCGAAACGCGGGGGGCCGGCGGTGGGGAGACCCAGTACTTC	CASSETRGAGGGETQYF
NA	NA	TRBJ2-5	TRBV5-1	TGCGCCAGCTCCCAGCCTATCCCTGAGACCCAGTACTTC	CASSQPIPETQYF
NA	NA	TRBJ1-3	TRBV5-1	TGCGCCAGCAGCTCCGGACAGTCGTCCTCTGGAAACACCATATATTTT	CASSSGQSSSGNTIYF
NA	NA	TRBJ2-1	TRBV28	TGTGCCAGCAGTTTATCCCCCCTGGTTGGCGGCGCCCCTTCGGGGAATGAGCAGTTCTTC	CASSLSPLVGGAPSGNEQFF
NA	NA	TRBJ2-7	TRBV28	TGTGCCAGCAGTTTAAGTCCCTCCTACGAGCAGTACTTC	CASSLSPSYEQYF
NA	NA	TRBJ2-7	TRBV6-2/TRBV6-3	TGTGCCAGCAGTTATAAGGGGTACGAGCAGTACTTC	CASSYKGYEQYF
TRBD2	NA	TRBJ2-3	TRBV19	TGTGCCAGTAAAACCGGGACTAGCGGAGATACGCAGTATTTT	CASKTGTSGDTQYF
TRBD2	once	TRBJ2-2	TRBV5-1	TGCGCCAGCAGCTCTAGCGGGAGAGGGTCCGGGGAGCTGTTTTTT	CASSSSGRGSGELFF
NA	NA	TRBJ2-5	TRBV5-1	TGCGCCAGCAGCTTGGGGACTCCTGGGGGGCAAGAGACCCAGTACTTC	CASSLGTPGGQETQYF
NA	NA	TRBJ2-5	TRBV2	TGTGCCAGCAGGGGGAACCAAGAGACCCAGTACTTC	CASRGNQETQYF
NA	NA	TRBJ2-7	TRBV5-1	TGCGCCAGCAGCGAGGAATCCTACGAGCAGTACTTC	CASSEESYEQYF
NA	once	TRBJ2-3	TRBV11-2	TGTGCCAGCAGCTTAATGGCAGGTACAGATACGCAGTATTTT	CASSLMAGTDTQYF
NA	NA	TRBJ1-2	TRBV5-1	TGCGCCAGCAGCTTGGCTCTAGACGACTATGGCTACACCTTC	CASSLALDDYGYTF
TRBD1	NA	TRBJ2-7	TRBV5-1	TGCGCCAGCAGCTCGGACAGGGATGGATACGAGCAGTACTTC	CASSSDRDGYEQYF
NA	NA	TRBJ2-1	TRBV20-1	TGCAGTGCTCCCTTTAATGAGCAGTTCTTC	CSAPFNEQFF
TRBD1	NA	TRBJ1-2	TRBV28	TGTGCCAGCAGTCCAGGTCCCGGGACAGGGACCGGCTATGGCTACACCTTC	CASSPGPGTGTGYGYTF
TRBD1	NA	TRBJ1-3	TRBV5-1	TGCGCCAGCAGCTTGGCGGGACAGGGCTTGAGAAACACCATATATTTT	CASSLAGQGLRNTIYF
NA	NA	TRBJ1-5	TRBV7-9	TGTGCCAGCAGCTTATGGTCCGGGGTTGACGGCAATCAGCCCCAGCATTTT	CASSLWSGVDGNQPQHF
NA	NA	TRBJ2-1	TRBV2	TGTGCCAGCAGTGAGCGCCGAGGCACGAATGAGCAGTTCTTC	CASSERRGTNEQFF